The clone carrying this T cell receptor beta chain has a count of ten or more. The antigen remains undetermined. Among the hyperthyroidism patients, all were newly diagnosed, aged 18 to 65, with under 2 months' duration. Using RNA transcripts, the TCR beta CDR3 regions were amplified. Second-round multiplex PCR came after a first-round RT-PCR that employed HTBI primers. TCRdb analysed the multiplex PCR reads with MiXCR anew, one entry per CDR3 protein. The sample carries roughly 350,000 distinct CDR3 sequences, 17% recorded once. This sample is part of a study of Graves' ophthalmopathy and Graves' hyperthyroidism. Study-level information: No treatment had been given when peripheral blood was collected at initial diagnosis. Points from the study as a whole: At 60% to 71% sensitivity and over 72% specificity, the model predicted progression of the ophthalmopathy. Sensitivity of about 91% and specificity of almost 83% were achieved when a 13-signature model separated ophthalmopathy from stable hyperthyroidism.

The germline V gene has CDR1 SGHRS and CDR2 YFSETQ. This CDR3 is 13 amino acids long. Trimming left V 7 bases short and J 0 bases short, with 10 bases between. Material for sequencing was peripheral blood. This rearrangement joins TRBV5-1 to TRBJ1-2; a weak D match, TRBD1 (6 bases). The source of this sequence is an adult woman with stable Graves' hyperthyroidism. The CDR3 coding sequence is TGCGCCAGCCGGGACACCACTAACTATGGCTACACCTTC. This sequence encodes CASRDTTNYGYTF.